The T cell receptor beta chain under discussion was sequenced for a study of blood T cell repertoires in COVID-19. Germline-derived CDR1 and CDR2 are LGHDT and YNNKEL (reference sequence). The CDR3 contains 13 residues. V lost 4 bases and J 7 bases, leaving 11 bases between the germline ends. The assay was immunoSEQ multiplex PCR, and TCRdb's table has in-frame clones only and misses some. The top ten clones hold just under 3% of a sample with hundreds of thousands of clones, roughly nine tenths of them seen once. The clonotype originates from a woman between 25 and 40 years old who had recovered from COVID-19. V usage is TRBV3-1 (or the pseudogene TRBV3-2) and J usage is TRBJ2-1; D is perhaps TRBD2 (6 bases). The specimen was PBMCs or T cells enriched from blood (not recorded which). The CDR3 nucleotides read TGTGCCAGCAGCCGGACTATGGCTAATGAGCAGTTCTTC. Its translation: CASSRTMANEQFF.